The clone carrying this T cell receptor (beta chain) was seen at least ten times. The CDR3 runs to 15 residues. The data stem from a study of blood T cells in healthy people across ages. Primers used in a second PCR of roughly 7 to 12 cycles were a sample-barcoded 5' primer and a J-beta primer mix. Tags on each cDNA molecule came from a template-switch adaptor with 12 random nucleotides. TCRdb re-analysed the 5' RACE reads in MiXCR, keeping a single row per CDR3 protein. Of around 1.5 million distinct CDR3 sequences listed, about 35% were seen once; the top ten hold around 10%. The V call is TRBV21-1, the J call TRBJ2-3; the table calls TRBD2, which could not be checked here. TRBV21-1 is classified as a pseudogene. Sequenced sample: blood. The receptor was isolated from a young woman in good health. CDR3 residues: CASSGGLANADTQYF. CDR3 DNA sequence: TGTGCCAGCAGCGGCGGACTAGCGAATGCAGATACGCAGTATTTT.